Following are 17 T cell receptor beta chains from one sample sequenced in a study of PD-1 blockade in classical Hodgkin lymphoma. Profiling relied on immunoSEQ multiplex PCR, and the TCRdb table lists in-frame clones only, not all of them. The table shows under 100,000 clones, with roughly 91% occurring only once. Each patient relapsed following autologous stem cell transplantation, and prior brentuximab vedotin exposure differed. Material: peripheral blood mononuclear cells (PBMCs), obtained before the second cycle of nivolumab. The receptors originated from a human donor with classical Hodgkin lymphoma.

The V call is TRBV6-1, the J call TRBJ2-3, with TRBD1 as a possible D gene (5 bases). Germline V gene lookup returns CDR1 MNHNS and CDR2 SASEGT. V lost 10 bases, J lost 2 bases, and 10 bases lay in between. The CDR3 consists of 12 residues. CDR3 bases: TGTGCCACCGACAGAGACACAGATACGCAGTATTTT. Protein: CATDRDTDTQYF.

V usage is TRBV6-6 and J usage is TRBJ1-1; D is undetermined. Trimming removed 2 bases at V and 0 bases at J, with 7 bases between. This CDR3 is 14 amino acids long. Germline V gives CDR1 MNHNY, CDR2 SVGAGI (reference sequence). The CDR3 loop is CASSYSRLNTEAFF. The CDR3 bases are TGTGCCAGCAGTTACAGTCGTCTGAACACTGAAGCTTTCTTT.

This chain uses TRBV28 with TRBJ2-7; D is uncertain. Trimming took 3 bases from V and 7 from J, leaving 16 bases between them. Germline-derived CDR1 and CDR2 are MDHEN and SYDVKM. CDR3 length equals 14 residues. The CDR3 reads CASSFLSALGEQYF. The CDR3 DNA sequence: TGTGCCAGCAGTTTTCTGTCTGCTTTAGGGGAGCAGTACTTC. Looking up the rest from reference TRBV28 and TRBJ2-7 gives the full variable domain: DVKVTQSSRYLVKRTGEKVFLECVQDMDHENMFWYRQDPGLGLRLIYFSYDVKMKEKGDIPEGYSVSREKKERFSLILESASTNQTSMYLCASSFLSALGEQYFGPGTRLTVT.

The V call is TRBV19, the J call TRBJ2-3; no firm D call. Trimming took 3 bases from V and 1 from J, leaving 14 bases between them. The length of the CDR3 is 16 residues. CDR1 is LNHDA, CDR2 SQIVND, per germline (reference sequence). In nucleotides, the CDR3 is TGTGCCAGTAGTATGGGGAACAGTAAGCGCACAGATACGCAGTATTTT. It specifies CASSMGNSKRTDTQYF.

This clone was counted a single time. The chain uses TRBV5-5 and TRBJ1-1; D is undetermined. Trimming pared 3 bases from V and 0 bases from J, leaving 12 bases between. Germline V gives CDR1 SGHKS, CDR2 YYEKEE (reference sequence). The CDR3 consists of 15 residues. CDR3 sequence: CASSWETALNTEAFF. DNA for the CDR3: TGTGCCAGCAGCTGGGAGACCGCCTTGAACACTGAAGCTTTCTTT.

V and J are TRBV19 and TRBJ2-1; 14 nucleotides line up with TRBD2. Germline loops: CDR1 LNHDA, CDR2 SQIVND (reference sequence). V gave up 4 bases and J gave up 8 bases; unmatched junction bases: 10. The CDR3 length is 17 residues. The CDR3 protein is CASSRSRLAGGGDEQFF. CDR3 nucleotides: TGTGCCAGTAGTAGATCTCGACTAGCGGGAGGGGGGGATGAGCAGTTCTTC.

V usage is TRBV4-2 and J usage is TRBJ2-2; TRBD2 is a possible D gene (5 bases). CDR3 size: 14 residues. Trimming cost V 0 bases and J 6 bases, with 8 bases left between them. The germline V gene encodes CDR1 LGHNA and CDR2 YNFKEQ. The DNA for the CDR3 is TGTGCCAGCAGCCAAGAGGTGAGGGCCGGGGAGCTGTTTTTT. As protein: CASSQEVRAGELFF.

The chain is built from TRBV28 and TRBJ2-5; 8 positions match TRBD2. CDR3 length: 14 amino acids. The V gene end was trimmed by 5 bases and the J gene end by 1 base; junction bases not matched to a gene: 3. CDR1 and CDR2 from the germline V gene are MDHEN and SYDVKM. The CDR3 here is CASSTGGVQETQYF. The CDR3, as DNA: TGTGCCAGCAGTACCGGGGGGGTCCAAGAGACCCAGTACTTC.

Only one count was recorded for this clone. The CDR3 loop reads CASRTGWQETQYF. The CDR3 region has the DNA TGTGCCAGCAGGACAGGGTGGCAAGAGACCCAGTACTTC. This chain links TRBV27 with TRBJ2-5, with 7 bases lining up with TRBD1. The V and J ends lost 6 bases and 2 bases, in that order; junction bases with no gene match: 3. From germline, CDR1 is MNHEY and CDR2 SMNVEV (reference sequence). The CDR3 runs 13 residues.

This chain uses TRBV30 with TRBJ2-3, with D perhaps matching TRBD2 (5 bases). Germline lookup yields CDR1 GTSNPN and CDR2 SVGIG (reference sequence). The CDR3 covers 15 residues. V lost 2 bases to trimming and J lost 0 bases, with 12 bases between them. CDR3 sequence: CAWSLAMGSTDTQYF. As DNA, the CDR3 is TGTGCCTGGAGTCTAGCTATGGGCAGCACAGATACGCAGTATTTT.

The chain joins TRBV28 to TRBJ2-7; D ambiguous. Per the germline V gene, CDR1 is MDHEN and CDR2 is SYDVKM. Trimming pared 5 bases from V and 4 bases from J, leaving 12 bases between. CDR3 length: 13 residues. The CDR3 sequence: CASSPPPAYEQYF. CDR3 DNA: TGTGCCAGCAGTCCACCTCCAGCGTACGAGCAGTACTTC. Full variable domain (missing parts from reference TRBV28 and TRBJ2-7): DVKVTQSSRYLVKRTGEKVFLECVQDMDHENMFWYRQDPGLGLRLIYFSYDVKMKEKGDIPEGYSVSREKKERFSLILESASTNQTSMYLCASSPPPAYEQYFGPGTRLTVT.

The rearrangement links TRBV2 to TRBJ2-3; 12 bases match TRBD1. This CDR3 comprises 16 residues. V trimming: 6 bases; J trimming: 2 bases; junction bases outside the gene matches: 6. Looked up from germline, CDR1 is SNHLY and CDR2 is FYNNEI. CDR3 amino acids: CASSGDRGRNTDTQYF. The CDR3 coding sequence is TGTGCCAGCAGCGGGGACAGGGGGCGAAACACAGATACGCAGTATTTT.

V is TRBV5-1 and J is TRBJ2-7; no reliable D call. This CDR3 has 15 amino acids. V was cut by 0 bases and J by 0 bases, with 10 bases left in between. Germline CDR1 SGHRS, CDR2 YFSETQ. CDR3 DNA: TGCGCCAGCAGCTTGGGACACCTGAGCTCCTACGAGCAGTACTTC. This encodes CASSLGHLSSYEQYF.

This sequence joins TRBV2 and TRBJ2-7; 8 bases agree with TRBD1. After removal of 0 bases from V and 7 bases from J, the junction contained 14 bases not matched to a gene. Germline CDR1 SNHLY, CDR2 FYNNEI. CDR3 length: 17 residues. The DNA for the CDR3 is TGTGCCAGCAGTGAAGCGCTCCGGGACAGGAATGCGTTTGAGCAGTACTTC. Its translation is CASSEALRDRNAFEQYF.

The genes are TRBV15 and TRBJ2-3; 9 nucleotides align to TRBD1. In germline, CDR1 is LNHNV, CDR2 YYDKDF (reference sequence). The CDR3 loop spans 18 amino acids. After removal of 2 bases from V and 2 bases from J, the junction contained 11 bases not matched to a gene. CDR3 amino acids: CATSRSTGGFASTDTQYF. CDR3 sequence (DNA): TGTGCCACCAGCAGATCTACAGGGGGCTTTGCGTCCACAGATACGCAGTATTTT.

This chain joins TRBV7-9 and TRBJ2-7, with 10 bases that match TRBD1. Germline assignment: CDR1 SEHNR and CDR2 FQNEAQ (reference sequence). The CDR3 totals 15 residues. The trim removed 3 bases at V and 0 bases at J, leaving 2 bases unmatched. CDR3 sequence: CASSLTGGDSYEQYF. The CDR3 nucleotides read TGTGCCAGCAGCTTGACAGGGGGCGACTCCTACGAGCAGTACTTC.

The chain links TRBV6-5 to TRBJ2-7; no clear D. Trimming shortened V by 7 bases and J by 3 bases, and 16 bases separated the two germline ends. Germline V gene data show CDR1 as MNHEY and CDR2 as SVGAGI. This CDR3 has 14 residues. DNA for the CDR3: TGTGCCAGCACCACGGCCCAGGACGTCTACGAGCAGTACTTC. Translated: CASTTAQDVYEQYF.